This TCR beta chain was identified in a study of vaccination and CD4 T cells after COVID-19. An Oncomine TCR Beta short-read assay was used to sequence the DNA from cultured CD4+ T cells. TCRdb fed the PCR reads into MiXCR, producing one record per CDR3 protein. The sample lists about 14,000 distinct CDR3 sequences; just under 30% were seen once. This clonotype has a handful of counts. No antigen is known for it. This CDR3 contains 14 residues. V lost 4 bases and J lost 2, with 11 bases in between. Germline loops: CDR1 ENHRY, CDR2 SYGVKD. Described treatment: approximately 9-day PBMC culture with coronavirus spike peptide pools or control peptides (ViraFEST assay).

This sequence was found in a human donor who received a COVID-19 vaccine. The sequences come from CD4+ T cells from blood, cultured in vitro, collected before SARS-CoV-2 vaccination. This sequence joins TRBV10-3 and TRBJ1-1, with TRBD1 as a possible D gene (5 bases). CDR3 amino acids: CAISGKGINTEAFF. In DNA, the CDR3 is TGTGCCATCAGTGGGAAGGGGATAAACACTGAAGCTTTCTTT.